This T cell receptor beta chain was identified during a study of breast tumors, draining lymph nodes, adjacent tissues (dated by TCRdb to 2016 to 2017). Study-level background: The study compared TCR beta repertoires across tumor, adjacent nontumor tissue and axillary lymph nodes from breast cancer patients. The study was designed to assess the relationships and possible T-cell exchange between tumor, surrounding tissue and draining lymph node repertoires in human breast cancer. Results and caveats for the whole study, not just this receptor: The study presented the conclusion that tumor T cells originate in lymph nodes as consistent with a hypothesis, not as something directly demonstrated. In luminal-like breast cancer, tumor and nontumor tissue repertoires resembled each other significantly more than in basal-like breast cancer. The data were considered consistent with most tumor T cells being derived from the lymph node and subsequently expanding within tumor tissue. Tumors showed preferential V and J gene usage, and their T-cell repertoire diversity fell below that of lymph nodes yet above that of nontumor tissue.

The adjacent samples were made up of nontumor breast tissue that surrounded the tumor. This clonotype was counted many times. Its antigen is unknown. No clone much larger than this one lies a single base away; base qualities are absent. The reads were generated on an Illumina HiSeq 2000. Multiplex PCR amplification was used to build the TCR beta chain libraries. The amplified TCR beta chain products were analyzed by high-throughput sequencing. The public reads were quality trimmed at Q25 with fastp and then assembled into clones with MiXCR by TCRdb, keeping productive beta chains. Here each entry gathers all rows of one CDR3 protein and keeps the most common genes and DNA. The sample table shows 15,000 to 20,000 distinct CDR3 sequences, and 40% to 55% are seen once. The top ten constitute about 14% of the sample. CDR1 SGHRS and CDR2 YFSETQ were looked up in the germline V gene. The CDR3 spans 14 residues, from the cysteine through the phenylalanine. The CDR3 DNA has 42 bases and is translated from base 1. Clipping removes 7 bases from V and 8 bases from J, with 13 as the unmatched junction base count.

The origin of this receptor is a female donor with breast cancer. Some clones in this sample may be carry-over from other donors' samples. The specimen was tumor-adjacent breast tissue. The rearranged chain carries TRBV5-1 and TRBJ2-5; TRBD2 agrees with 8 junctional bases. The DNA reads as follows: TGCGCCAGCGGAGCGGGACTAGTAGGAGACACCCAGTACTTC. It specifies CASGAGLVGDTQYF.